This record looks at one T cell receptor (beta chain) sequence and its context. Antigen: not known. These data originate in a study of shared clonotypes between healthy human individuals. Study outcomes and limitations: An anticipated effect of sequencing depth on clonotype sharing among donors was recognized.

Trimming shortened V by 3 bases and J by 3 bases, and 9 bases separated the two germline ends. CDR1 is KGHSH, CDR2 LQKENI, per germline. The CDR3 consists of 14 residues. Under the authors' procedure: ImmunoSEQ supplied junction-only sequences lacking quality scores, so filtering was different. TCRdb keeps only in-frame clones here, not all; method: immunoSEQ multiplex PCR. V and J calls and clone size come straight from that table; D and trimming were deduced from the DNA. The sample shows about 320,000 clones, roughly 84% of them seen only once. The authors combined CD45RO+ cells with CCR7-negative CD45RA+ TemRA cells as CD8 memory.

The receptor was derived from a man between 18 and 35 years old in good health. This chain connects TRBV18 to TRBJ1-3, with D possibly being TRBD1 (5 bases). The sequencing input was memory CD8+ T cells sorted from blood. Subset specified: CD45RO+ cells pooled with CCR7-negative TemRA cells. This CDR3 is CASSPRVFGNTIYF. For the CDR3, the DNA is TGTGCCAGCTCACCCAGGGTCTTTGGAAACACCATATATTTT.